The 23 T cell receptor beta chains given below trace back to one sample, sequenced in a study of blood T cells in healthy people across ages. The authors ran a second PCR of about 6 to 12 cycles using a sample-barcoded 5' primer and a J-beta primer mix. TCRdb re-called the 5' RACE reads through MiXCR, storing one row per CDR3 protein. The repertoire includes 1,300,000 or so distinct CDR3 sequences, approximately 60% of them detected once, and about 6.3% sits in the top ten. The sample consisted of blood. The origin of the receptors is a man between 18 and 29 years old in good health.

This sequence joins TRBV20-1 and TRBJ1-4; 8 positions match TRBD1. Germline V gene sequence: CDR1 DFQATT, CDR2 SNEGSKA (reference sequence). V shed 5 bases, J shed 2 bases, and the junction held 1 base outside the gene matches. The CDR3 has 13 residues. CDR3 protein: CSARDRTNEKLFF. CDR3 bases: TGCAGTGCTCGGGACAGGACTAATGAAAAACTGTTTTTT.

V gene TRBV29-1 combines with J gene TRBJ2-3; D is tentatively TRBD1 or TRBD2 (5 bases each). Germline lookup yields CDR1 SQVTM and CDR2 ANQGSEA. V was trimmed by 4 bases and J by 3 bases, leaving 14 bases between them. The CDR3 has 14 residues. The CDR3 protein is CSVGRGVRTDTQYF. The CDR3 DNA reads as TGCAGCGTTGGTAGGGGAGTACGGACAGATACGCAGTATTTT.

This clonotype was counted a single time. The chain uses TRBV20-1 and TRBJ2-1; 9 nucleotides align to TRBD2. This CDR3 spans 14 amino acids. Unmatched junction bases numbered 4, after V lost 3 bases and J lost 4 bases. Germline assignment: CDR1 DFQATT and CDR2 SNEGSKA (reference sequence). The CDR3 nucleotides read TGCAGTGCTAGTGCGAGCGGGGGGTACAATGAGCAGTTCTTC. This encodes CSASASGGYNEQFF.

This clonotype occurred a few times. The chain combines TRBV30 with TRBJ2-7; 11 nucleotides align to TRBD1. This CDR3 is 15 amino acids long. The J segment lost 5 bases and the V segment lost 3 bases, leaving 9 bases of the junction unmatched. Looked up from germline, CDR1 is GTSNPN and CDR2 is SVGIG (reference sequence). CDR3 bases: TGTGCCTGGAGGGCAGCCGGGACAGGGGGTCACGAGCAGTACTTC. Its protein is CAWRAAGTGGHEQYF.

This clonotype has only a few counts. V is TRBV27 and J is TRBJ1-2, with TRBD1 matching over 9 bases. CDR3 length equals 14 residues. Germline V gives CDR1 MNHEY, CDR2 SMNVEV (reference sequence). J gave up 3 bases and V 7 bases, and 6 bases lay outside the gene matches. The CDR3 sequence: CASKKTGGYYGYTF. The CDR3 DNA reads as TGTGCCAGCAAAAAAACAGGGGGCTACTATGGCTACACCTTC.

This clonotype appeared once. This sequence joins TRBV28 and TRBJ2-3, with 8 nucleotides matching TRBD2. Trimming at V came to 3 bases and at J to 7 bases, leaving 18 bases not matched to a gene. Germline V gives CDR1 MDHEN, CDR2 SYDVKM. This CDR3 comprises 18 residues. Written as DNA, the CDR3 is TGTGCCAGCAGTTTGGAGGGAACTAGCGGCAAATTCCACCATACGCAGTATTTT. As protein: CASSLEGTSGKFHHTQYF.

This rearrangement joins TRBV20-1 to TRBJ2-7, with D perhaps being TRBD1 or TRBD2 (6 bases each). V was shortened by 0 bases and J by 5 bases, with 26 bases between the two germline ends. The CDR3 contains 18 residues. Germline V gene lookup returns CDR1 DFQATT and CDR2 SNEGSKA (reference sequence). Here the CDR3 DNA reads TGCAGTGCTAGAGATAGGGGGTTAGGGGGGCCGGGTTTGAACGAGCAGTACTTC. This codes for CSARDRGLGGPGLNEQYF.

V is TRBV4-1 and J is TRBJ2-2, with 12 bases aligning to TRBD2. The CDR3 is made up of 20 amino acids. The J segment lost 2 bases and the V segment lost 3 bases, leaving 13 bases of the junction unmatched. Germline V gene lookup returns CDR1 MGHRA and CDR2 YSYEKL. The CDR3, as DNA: TGCGCCAGCAGCCATCCTAAGACGACTAGCGGGAGTCACAACACCGGGGAGCTGTTTTTT. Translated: CASSHPKTTSGSHNTGELFF.

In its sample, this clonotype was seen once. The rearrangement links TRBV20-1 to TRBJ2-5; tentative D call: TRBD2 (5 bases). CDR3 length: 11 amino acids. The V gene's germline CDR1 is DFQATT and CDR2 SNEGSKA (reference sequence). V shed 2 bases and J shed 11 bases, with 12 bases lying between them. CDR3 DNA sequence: TGCAGTGCTAGACCCCTGAGGGAGCAGTACTTC. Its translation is CSARPLREQYF.

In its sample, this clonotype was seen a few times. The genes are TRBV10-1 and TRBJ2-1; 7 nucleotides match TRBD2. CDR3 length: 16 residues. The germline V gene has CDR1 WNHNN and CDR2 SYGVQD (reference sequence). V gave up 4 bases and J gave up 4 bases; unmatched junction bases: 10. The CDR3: CASSARAGESYNEQFF. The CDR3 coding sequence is TGCGCCAGCAGTGCTAGGGCGGGAGAATCGTACAATGAGCAGTTCTTC.

The DNA for the CDR3 is TGTGCCAGCAGTTACCTTGGACAGAACAATGAGCAGTTCTTC. It codes for CASSYLGQNNEQFF. This chain uses TRBV6-5 with TRBJ2-1, with D possibly matching TRBD1 (6 bases). V was shortened by 2 bases and J by 5 bases, with 10 bases between the two germline ends. The CDR3 totals 14 residues. The germline V gene encodes CDR1 MNHEY and CDR2 SVGAGI.

CDR3 in amino acids: CASSPRQRSSYNEQFF. In DNA form, the CDR3 reads TGTGCCAGCTCACCACGACAGAGGAGCTCCTACAATGAGCAGTTCTTC. The rearrangement uses TRBV18 and TRBJ2-1; D may be TRBD1 (5 bases). This CDR3 is 16 amino acids long. CDR1 is KGHSH and CDR2 is LQKENI in the germline V gene. V was cut by 1 base and J by 0 bases, with 10 bases left in between. The entire variable domain, with the rest obtained from reference TRBV18 and TRBJ2-1, is as follows: NAGVMQNPRHLVRRRGQEARLRCSPMKGHSHVYWYRQLPEEGLKFMVYLQKENIIDESGMPKERFSAEFPKEGPSILRIQQVVRGDSAAYFCASSPRQRSSYNEQFFGPGTRLTVL.

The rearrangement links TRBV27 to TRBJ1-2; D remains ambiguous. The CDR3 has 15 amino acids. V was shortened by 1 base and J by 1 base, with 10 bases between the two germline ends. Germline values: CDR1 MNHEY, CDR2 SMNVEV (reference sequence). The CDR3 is CASSLLSGSNYGYTF. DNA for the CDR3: TGTGCCAGCAGTTTATTGTCAGGCAGTAACTATGGCTACACCTTC.

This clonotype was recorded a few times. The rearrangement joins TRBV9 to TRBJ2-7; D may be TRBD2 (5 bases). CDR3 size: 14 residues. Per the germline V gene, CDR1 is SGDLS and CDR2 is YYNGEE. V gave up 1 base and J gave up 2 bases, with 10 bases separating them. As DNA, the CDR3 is TGTGCCAGCAGCGTATCAGCGGCCGCCTACGAGCAGTACTTC. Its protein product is CASSVSAAAYEQYF.

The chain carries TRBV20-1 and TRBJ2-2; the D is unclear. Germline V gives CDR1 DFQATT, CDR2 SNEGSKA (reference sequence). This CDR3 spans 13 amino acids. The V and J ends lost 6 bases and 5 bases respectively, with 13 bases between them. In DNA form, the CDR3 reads TGCAGTGCCCACGACACGGCGACCGGGGAGCTGTTTTTT. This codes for CSAHDTATGELFF.

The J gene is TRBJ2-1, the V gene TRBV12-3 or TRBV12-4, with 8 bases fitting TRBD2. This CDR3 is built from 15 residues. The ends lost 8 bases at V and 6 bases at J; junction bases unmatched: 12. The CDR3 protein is CASGPNGRAGNEQFF. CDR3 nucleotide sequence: TGTGCCAGCGGACCCAACGGGAGGGCCGGCAATGAGCAGTTCTTC.

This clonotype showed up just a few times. The CDR3 DNA is TGTGCCAGCAGCTGGGGGACAGGGTTCCTCGAGCAGTACTTC. Encoded protein: CASSWGTGFLEQYF. The chain combines TRBV7-2 with TRBJ2-7; 9 bases line up with TRBD1. The germline V gene has CDR1 SGHTA and CDR2 FQGNSA. This CDR3 has 14 residues. J lost 6 bases, V lost 4 bases, and 7 bases had no gene match.

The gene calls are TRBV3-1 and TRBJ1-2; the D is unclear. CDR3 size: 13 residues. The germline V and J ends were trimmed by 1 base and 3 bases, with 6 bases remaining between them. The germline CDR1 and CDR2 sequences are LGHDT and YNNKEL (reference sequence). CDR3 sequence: CASSQGMDYGYTF. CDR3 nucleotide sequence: TGTGCCAGCAGCCAAGGGATGGACTATGGCTACACCTTC.

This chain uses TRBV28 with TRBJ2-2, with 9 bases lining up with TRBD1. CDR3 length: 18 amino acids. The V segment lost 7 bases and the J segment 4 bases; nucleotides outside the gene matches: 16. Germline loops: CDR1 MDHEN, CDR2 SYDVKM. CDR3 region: CASITGTGPILATGELFF. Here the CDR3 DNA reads TGTGCCAGCATCACCGGGACAGGGCCTATTTTGGCCACCGGGGAGCTGTTTTTT. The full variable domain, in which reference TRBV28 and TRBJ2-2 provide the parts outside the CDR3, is DVKVTQSSRYLVKRTGEKVFLECVQDMDHENMFWYRQDPGLGLRLIYFSYDVKMKEKGDIPEGYSVSREKKERFSLILESASTNQTSMYLCASITGTGPILATGELFFGEGSRLTVL.

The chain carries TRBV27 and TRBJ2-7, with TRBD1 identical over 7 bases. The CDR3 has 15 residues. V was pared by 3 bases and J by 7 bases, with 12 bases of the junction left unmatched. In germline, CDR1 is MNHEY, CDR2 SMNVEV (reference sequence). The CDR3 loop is CASSFEGASPLEQYF. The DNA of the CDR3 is TGTGCCAGCAGTTTCGAGGGGGCCTCTCCTTTGGAGCAGTACTTC.

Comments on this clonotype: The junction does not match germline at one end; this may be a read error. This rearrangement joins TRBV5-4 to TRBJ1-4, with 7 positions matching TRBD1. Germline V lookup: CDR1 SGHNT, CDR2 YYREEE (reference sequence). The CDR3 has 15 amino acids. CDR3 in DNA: TGCGCCAGCAGCCCGAGTAGGGGGCAATATGAAAAACTGTTTTTT. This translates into CASSPSRGQYEKLFF.

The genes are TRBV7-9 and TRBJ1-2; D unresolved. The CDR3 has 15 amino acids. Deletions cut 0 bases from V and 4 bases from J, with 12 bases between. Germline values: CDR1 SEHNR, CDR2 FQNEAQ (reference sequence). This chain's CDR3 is CASSLAAVATYGYTF. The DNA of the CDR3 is TGTGCCAGCAGCTTAGCTGCCGTGGCAACCTATGGCTACACCTTC.

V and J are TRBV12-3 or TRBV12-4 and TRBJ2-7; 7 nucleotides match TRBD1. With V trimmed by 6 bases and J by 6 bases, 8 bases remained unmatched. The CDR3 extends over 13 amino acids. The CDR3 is CASRDLSGGEQYF. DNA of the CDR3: TGTGCCAGCAGAGACCTCTCAGGGGGCGAGCAGTACTTC.